This T cell receptor (beta chain) was sequenced for a study of identical twins. MiXCR, run by TCRdb on the 5' RACE reads, gives a single entry per CDR3 protein. The sample has a few hundred thousand distinct CDR3 sequences, approximately 9.6% seen once. This CDR3 contains 14 residues. In this sample, this clonotype turned up once. This may come from a read error, since a much larger clone is one base off. This same sample was also part of a study on yellow fever vaccine responses in identical twins.

The TCR sequence derives from a woman aged 18-29 years in good health. The material sequenced was PBMCs. The V gene is TRBV12-3 or TRBV12-4, the J gene TRBJ2-7; 9 nucleotides align to TRBD1. The CDR3 DNA reads TGTGCCAGCAGTCCCGGACAGGGGCTCTACGGGCAGTACTTC. It yields the protein CASSPGQGLYGQYF.